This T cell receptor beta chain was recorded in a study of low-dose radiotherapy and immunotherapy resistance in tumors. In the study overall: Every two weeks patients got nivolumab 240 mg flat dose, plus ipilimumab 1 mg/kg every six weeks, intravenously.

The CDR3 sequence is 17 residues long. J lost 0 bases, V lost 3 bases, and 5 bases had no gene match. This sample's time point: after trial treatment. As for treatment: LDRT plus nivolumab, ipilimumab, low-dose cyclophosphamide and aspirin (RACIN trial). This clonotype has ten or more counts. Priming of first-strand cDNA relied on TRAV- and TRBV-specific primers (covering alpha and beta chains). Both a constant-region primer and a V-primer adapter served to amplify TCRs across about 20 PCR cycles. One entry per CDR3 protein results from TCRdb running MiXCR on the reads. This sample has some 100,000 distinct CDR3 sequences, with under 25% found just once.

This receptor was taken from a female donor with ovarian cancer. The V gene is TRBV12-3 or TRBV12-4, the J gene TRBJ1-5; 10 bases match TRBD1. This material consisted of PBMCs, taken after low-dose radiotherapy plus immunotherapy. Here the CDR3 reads CASSFIGTGDSNQPQHF. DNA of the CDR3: TGTGCCAGCAGTTTCATTGGGACAGGGGATAGCAATCAGCCCCAGCATTTT.